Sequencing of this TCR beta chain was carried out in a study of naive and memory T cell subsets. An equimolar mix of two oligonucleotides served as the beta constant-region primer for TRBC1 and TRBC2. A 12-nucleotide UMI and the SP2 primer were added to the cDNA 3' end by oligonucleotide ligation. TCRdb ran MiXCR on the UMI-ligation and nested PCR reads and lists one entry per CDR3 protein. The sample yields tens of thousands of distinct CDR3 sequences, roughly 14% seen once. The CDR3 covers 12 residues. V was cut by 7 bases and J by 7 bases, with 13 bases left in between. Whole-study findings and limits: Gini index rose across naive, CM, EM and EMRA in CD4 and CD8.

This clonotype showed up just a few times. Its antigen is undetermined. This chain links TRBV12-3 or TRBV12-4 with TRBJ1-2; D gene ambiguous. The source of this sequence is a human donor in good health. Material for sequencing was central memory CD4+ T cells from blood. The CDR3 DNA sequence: TGTGCCAGCACTCAGGATAGAGTTGGCTACACCTTC. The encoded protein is CASTQDRVGYTF.